This TCR beta chain came from a study of cytomegalovirus exposure and HLA in healthy donors. Germline values: CDR1 LNHDA, CDR2 SQIVND (reference sequence). This CDR3 is built from 15 residues. V was pared by 6 bases and J by 2 bases, with 6 bases of the junction left unmatched. The study's findings and limits: The study found most TCR sequences rare, yet found some public TCRs in many donors. The classifier, whose performance was assessed in both the original and validation cohorts, reportedly diagnosed cytomegalovirus status with high specificity and sensitivity. The tendency of first-cohort TCR clusters to co-occur in the 100 to 150 validation repertoires was identified by a subsequent analysis. The authors listed approximately 150 TCR beta chains as cytomegalovirus-associated.

Some clones are missing from TCRdb's copy, which holds only in-frame ones; the method was immunoSEQ multiplex PCR. This sample has 150,000 to 200,000 clones, with roughly 86% found just once. A note on this clone: Its antigen is still unknown.

The source material was PBMCs. The receptor's source is a man aged 30 to 45 in good health and CMV-seropositive. This sequence joins TRBV19 and TRBJ2-3; 9 bases agree with TRBD2. The CDR3 nucleotides read TGTGCCAGTAGGCAACTAGCGGGTCACACAGATACGCAGTATTTT. It specifies CASRQLAGHTDTQYF. Filled out from reference TRBV19 and TRBJ2-3, the complete variable domain reads DGGITQSPKYLFRKEGQNVTLSCEQNLNHDAMYWYRQDPGQGLRLIYYSQIVNDFQKGDIAEGYSVSREKKESFPLTVTSAQKNPTAFYLCASRQLAGHTDTQYFGPGTRLTVL.